The rows below give T cell receptor beta chains drawn from one sample of a study of control samples from healthy donors and cancer patients. Sequenced by immunoSEQ multiplex PCR; TCRdb stores in-frame clones only, minus some. The sample lists about 120,000 clones, roughly 92% occurring once. Sequencing was done on a sample of blood. The receptors were gathered from a man younger than 40 in good health. CDR3s include the opening cysteine and the closing phenylalanine or tryptophan. Expanded clones get a size class; other rows say once, few or many, or leave the size out.

abundance: once
v_gene: TRBV19
j_gene: TRBJ1-3
CDR3aa: CASSASPGNTIYF

abundance: .
v_gene: TRBV7-6
j_gene: TRBJ2-7
CDR3aa: CASSPRGGASYEQYF

abundance: .
v_gene: TRBV3-1/TRBV3-2
j_gene: TRBJ2-3
CDR3aa: CASSPYRGGQEDTQYF

abundance: .
v_gene: TRBV9
j_gene: TRBJ2-3
CDR3aa: CASSVGSGGSPGAQYF

abundance: .
v_gene: TRBV19
j_gene: TRBJ2-2
CDR3aa: CASNSPDRHTGELFF

abundance: once
v_gene: TRBV5-5
j_gene: TRBJ1-2
CDR3aa: CASSLGQGVNYGYTF

abundance: .
v_gene: TRBV3-1/TRBV3-2
j_gene: TRBJ2-1
CDR3aa: CASSHNPGDWDNEQFF

abundance: .
v_gene: TRBV5-1
j_gene: TRBJ1-6
CDR3aa: CASSLGDRDNSPLHF

abundance: .
v_gene: TRBV6-5
j_gene: TRBJ2-7
CDR3aa: CASSSQTGGYEQYF

abundance: .
v_gene: TRBV11-2
j_gene: TRBJ1-3
CDR3aa: CASSLGANTIYF

abundance: few
v_gene: TRBV19
j_gene: TRBJ2-7
CDR3aa: CASSQMEQYF

abundance: .
v_gene: TRBV12-5
j_gene: TRBJ2-2
CDR3aa: CASGVGGELFF

abundance: .
v_gene: TRBV25-1
j_gene: TRBJ2-2
CDR3aa: CASSESDKGELFF

abundance: .
v_gene: TRBV19
j_gene: TRBJ1-2
CDR3aa: CASSDMQANYGYTF

abundance: .
v_gene: TRBV7-6
j_gene: TRBJ2-2
CDR3aa: CASSLFDFLGSSSTGELFF

abundance: few
v_gene: TRBV28
j_gene: TRBJ1-6
CDR3aa: CASRGTGGSNSPLHF

abundance: .
v_gene: TRBV16
j_gene: TRBJ1-1
CDR3aa: CASSQQGRADAFF

abundance: .
v_gene: TRBV6-2/TRBV6-3
j_gene: TRBJ1-2
CDR3aa: CASSPWSTWARSF

abundance: .
v_gene: TRBV5-1
j_gene: TRBJ1-4
CDR3aa: CASSLGATNEKLFF

abundance: once
v_gene: TRBV27
j_gene: TRBJ2-4
CDR3aa: CASSLSWGGAAKNIQYF

abundance: .
v_gene: TRBV9
j_gene: TRBJ2-3
CDR3aa: CASSVTLAGGGTDTQYF

abundance: once
v_gene: TRBV9
j_gene: TRBJ2-1
CDR3aa: CASGEGFAYNEQFF

abundance: .
v_gene: TRBV2
j_gene: TRBJ2-2
CDR3aa: CASRGSINTGELFF

abundance: .
v_gene: TRBV7-6
j_gene: TRBJ1-4
CDR3aa: CASSLADTRLEKLFF

abundance: .
v_gene: TRBV19
j_gene: TRBJ2-7
CDR3aa: CASSLDYEQYF

abundance: .
v_gene: TRBV9
j_gene: TRBJ1-6
CDR3aa: CASSGALKETLHF

abundance: .
v_gene: TRBV29-1
j_gene: TRBJ1-2
CDR3aa: CSVTLMITGGYGYTF

abundance: .
v_gene: TRBV6-5
j_gene: TRBJ1-2
CDR3aa: CASSYTELGGYTF

abundance: .
v_gene: TRBV10-1
j_gene: TRBJ2-5
CDR3aa: CASSGRWAFGETQYF

abundance: once
v_gene: TRBV21-1
j_gene: TRBJ1-5
CDR3aa: CARRQNYSNQPQHF

abundance: .
v_gene: TRBV5-8
j_gene: TRBJ1-2
CDR3aa: CASSLESVNYGYTF

abundance: once
v_gene: TRBV7-8
j_gene: TRBJ1-1
CDR3aa: CASSNRQGWTEAFF

abundance: .
v_gene: TRBV7-8
j_gene: TRBJ2-5
CDR3aa: CASSLGGQGQETQYF

abundance: once
v_gene: TRBV19
j_gene: TRBJ2-5
CDR3aa: CASSIGAGNQETQYF

abundance: .
v_gene: TRBV7-8
j_gene: TRBJ2-2
CDR3aa: CASSYGRASNTGELFF

abundance: .
v_gene: TRBV10-3
j_gene: TRBJ1-2
CDR3aa: CAISESARTGEYGYTF

abundance: .
v_gene: TRBV3-1/TRBV3-2
j_gene: TRBJ1-1
CDR3aa: CASSQSRGTEAFF

abundance: .
v_gene: TRBV5-1
j_gene: TRBJ2-1
CDR3aa: CASSSPLGGGNSYNEQFF